This TCR beta chain was retrieved from a study of T cell responses to AZD1222 COVID-19 vaccine. Sequenced by immunoSEQ multiplex PCR; TCRdb stores in-frame clones only, minus some. The sample has about 120,000 clones; around 90% are singletons. Trimming left V 0 bases short and J 2 bases short, with 12 bases between. In germline, CDR1 is SGHNT, CDR2 YYREEE (reference sequence). This CDR3 is built from 16 residues. General study findings and limits: White British people made up most donors, females outnumbered males, and clonal diversity was possibly underestimated. At 160-218 and 743-854, vaccine-associated CD4 TCRs were dominant, and they spanned spike.

Notes on this clone: What it binds is not known.

The chain carries TRBV5-4 and TRBJ1-5; D perhaps matches TRBD1 (5 bases). The sequence was collected from an adult in good health. The material was peripheral blood, obtained on day 0 of AZD1222 vaccination. CDR3: CASSLGGAVGNQPQHF. The CDR3 nucleotides are TGTGCCAGCAGCTTGGGAGGGGCTGTGGGCAATCAGCCCCAGCATTTT.